The clone carrying this TCR beta chain was found a few times. The data were taken from a study of T cells after somatic rescue of genetic block. Sequencing was performed with immunoSEQ multiplex PCR; in TCRdb, only in-frame clones are kept and a portion is missing. This table holds 45,000 to 55,000 clones, about 96% found once. This TCR derives from a child younger than two. Source material: peripheral blood mononuclear cells (PBMCs).

The CDR3 nucleotides read TGTGCCAGCAGTTACTCCGGGACAGGGGGCTACGAGCAGTACTTC. Translating gives CASSYSGTGGYEQYF. V and J are TRBV6-5 and TRBJ2-7; 11 bases fit TRBD1. Germline values: CDR1 MNHEY, CDR2 SVGAGI. The CDR3 runs 15 residues. The trim removed 0 bases at V and 3 bases at J, leaving 1 base unmatched.